This T cell receptor beta chain was obtained from a study of blood T cell repertoires in COVID-19. Background on the study: Spain, Italy and the United States supplied samples that represented acute and convalescent COVID-19. PBMCs, B-cell-depleted T cells, or T cells provided the cDNA or gDNA that made up the material.

Seattle researchers signed up patients amid active infection and tracked them longitudinally. This CDR3 spans 17 amino acids. The germline V and J ends were trimmed by 2 bases and 6 bases, with 20 bases remaining between them. Germline V gene data show CDR1 as SGHTS and CDR2 as YDEGEE. Authors' processing steps: It was from reference gene primer amplification that nucleated cell counts were estimated. Measured with immunoSEQ multiplex PCR; TCRdb has only the in-frame clones, and not every one. V and J calls and clone size are given by that table; D and trimming were obtained from the DNA. The sample carries about 230,000 clones, approximately 84% recorded once.

V usage is TRBV5-8 and J usage is TRBJ2-2, with D perhaps matching TRBD1 (7 bases). This clonotype was obtained from a man aged 45-65 years with COVID-19, enrolled during active disease. The specimen sequenced was peripheral blood. The CDR3 nucleotides are TGTGCCAGCAGCTTCCTAAACAGGGGAGGTTTTCCCGGGGAGCTGTTTTTT. Translating gives CASSFLNRGGFPGELFF.